This T cell receptor (beta chain) was recorded in a study of cytomegalovirus exposure and HLA in healthy donors. Overall study context: Early release data held tens of millions of unique TCRs from HLA-typed donors.

The PCR was carried out with 60 Vbeta primers and 13 Jbeta primers. Profiling relied on immunoSEQ multiplex PCR, and the TCRdb table lists in-frame clones only, not all of them. The sample carries fewer than 140,000 clones, around 70% recorded once. For this clone: Its specificity is unknown.

This CDR3 spans 14 amino acids. V trimming: 5 bases; J trimming: 7 bases; junction bases outside the gene matches: 5. Germline CDR1 ENHRY, CDR2 SYGVKD. Notes on the study in general: The study assumed roughly uniform donor sequencing depth for presence/absence analyses. Most TCR sequences proved rare, with some public TCRs found in many donors. In a later analysis, at a false discovery rate of 0.05, some 15,000 TCR beta sequences were associated with HLA alleles.

This TCR came from a boy between 10 and 17 years old in good health and CMV-seronegative. The rearrangement links TRBV10-3 to TRBJ1-6, with 7 bases identical to TRBD1. Sequenced: PBMCs. CDR3 region: CAISPGTVNSPLHF. CDR3 coding DNA: TGTGCCATCAGTCCCGGGACAGTAAATTCACCCCTCCACTTT.